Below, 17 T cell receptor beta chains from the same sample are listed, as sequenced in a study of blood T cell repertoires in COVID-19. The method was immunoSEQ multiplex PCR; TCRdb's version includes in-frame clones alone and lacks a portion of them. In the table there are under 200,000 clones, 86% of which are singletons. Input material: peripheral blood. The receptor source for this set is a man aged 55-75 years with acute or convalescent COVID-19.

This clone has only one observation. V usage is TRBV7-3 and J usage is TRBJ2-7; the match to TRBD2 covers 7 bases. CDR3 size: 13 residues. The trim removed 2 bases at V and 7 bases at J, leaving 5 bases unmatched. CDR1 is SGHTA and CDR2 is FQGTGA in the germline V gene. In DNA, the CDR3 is TGTGCCAGCAGCTTATTTAAAGCGGGAGAGCAGTACTTC. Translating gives CASSLFKAGEQYF.

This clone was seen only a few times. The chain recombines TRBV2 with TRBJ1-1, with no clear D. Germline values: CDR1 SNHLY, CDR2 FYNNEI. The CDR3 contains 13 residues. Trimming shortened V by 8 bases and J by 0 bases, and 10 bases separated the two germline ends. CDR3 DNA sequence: TGTGCCAGCGATCCGCGGTTGAACACTGAAGCTTTCTTT. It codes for CASDPRLNTEAFF.

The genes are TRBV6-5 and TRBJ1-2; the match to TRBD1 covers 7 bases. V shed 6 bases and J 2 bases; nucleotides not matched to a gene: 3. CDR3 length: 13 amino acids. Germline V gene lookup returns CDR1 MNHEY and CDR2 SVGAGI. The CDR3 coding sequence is TGTGCCAGCAGACCGACAGGGAACTATGGCTACACCTTC. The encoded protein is CASRPTGNYGYTF.

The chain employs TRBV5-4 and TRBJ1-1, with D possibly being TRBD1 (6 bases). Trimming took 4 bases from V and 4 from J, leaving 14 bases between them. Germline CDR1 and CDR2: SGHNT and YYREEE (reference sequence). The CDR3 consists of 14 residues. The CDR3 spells CASSLQGSSTEAFF. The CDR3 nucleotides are TGTGCCAGCAGCCTCCAGGGGAGTAGCACTGAAGCTTTCTTT.

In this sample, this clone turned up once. CDR3 residues: CASSQGRGPYQPQHF. The CDR3 nucleotides are TGTGCCAGCAGCCAGGGCAGGGGGCCTTATCAGCCCCAGCATTTT. The genes are TRBV3-1 (or the pseudogene TRBV3-2) and TRBJ1-5; 8 bases are a match to TRBD1. Trimming took 3 bases from V and 5 from J; bases not matched to a gene: 6. Germline assignment: CDR1 LGHDT and CDR2 YNNKEL (reference sequence). The CDR3 has 15 residues.

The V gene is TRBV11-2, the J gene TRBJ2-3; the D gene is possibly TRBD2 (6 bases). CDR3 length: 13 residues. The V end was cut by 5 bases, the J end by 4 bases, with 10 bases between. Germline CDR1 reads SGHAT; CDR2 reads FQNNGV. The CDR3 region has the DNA TGTGCCAGCAGCCTAGCGAGCGCAGATACGCAGTATTTT. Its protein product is CASSLASADTQYF. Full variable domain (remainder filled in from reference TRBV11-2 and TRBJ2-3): EAGVAQSPRYKIIEKRQSVAFWCNPISGHATLYWYQQILGQGPKLLIQFQNNGVVDDSQLPKDRFSAERLKGVDSTLKIQPAKLEDSAVYLCASSLASADTQYFGPGTRLTVL.

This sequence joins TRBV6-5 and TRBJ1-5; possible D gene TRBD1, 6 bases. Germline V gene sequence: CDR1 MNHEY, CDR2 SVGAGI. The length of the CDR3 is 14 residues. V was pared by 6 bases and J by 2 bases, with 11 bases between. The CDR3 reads CASSREGGNQPQHF. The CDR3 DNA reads TGTGCCAGCAGCAGAGAGGGGGGCAATCAGCCCCAGCATTTT.

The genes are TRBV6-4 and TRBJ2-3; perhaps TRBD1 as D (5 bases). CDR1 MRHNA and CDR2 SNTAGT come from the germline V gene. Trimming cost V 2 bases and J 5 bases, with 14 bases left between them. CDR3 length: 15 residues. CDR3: CASSDTPKGEDTQYF. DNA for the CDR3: TGTGCCAGCAGTGACACGCCGAAAGGGGAAGATACGCAGTATTTT.

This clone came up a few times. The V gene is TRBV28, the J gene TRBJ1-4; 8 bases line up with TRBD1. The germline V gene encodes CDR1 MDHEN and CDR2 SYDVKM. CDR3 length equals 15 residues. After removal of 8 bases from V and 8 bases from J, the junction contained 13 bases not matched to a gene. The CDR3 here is CASHRGTGLEEKLFF. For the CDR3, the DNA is TGTGCCAGCCATAGGGGGACAGGCCTTGAGGAAAAACTGTTTTTT. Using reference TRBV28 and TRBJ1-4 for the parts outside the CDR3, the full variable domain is DVKVTQSSRYLVKRTGEKVFLECVQDMDHENMFWYRQDPGLGLRLIYFSYDVKMKEKGDIPEGYSVSREKKERFSLILESASTNQTSMYLCASHRGTGLEEKLFFGSGTQLSVL.

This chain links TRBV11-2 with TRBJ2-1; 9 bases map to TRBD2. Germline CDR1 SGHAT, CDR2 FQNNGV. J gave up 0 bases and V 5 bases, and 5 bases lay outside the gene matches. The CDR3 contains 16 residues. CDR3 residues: CASSIRLADSYNEQFF. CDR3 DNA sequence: TGTGCCAGCAGCATCCGACTAGCGGACTCCTACAATGAGCAGTTCTTC.

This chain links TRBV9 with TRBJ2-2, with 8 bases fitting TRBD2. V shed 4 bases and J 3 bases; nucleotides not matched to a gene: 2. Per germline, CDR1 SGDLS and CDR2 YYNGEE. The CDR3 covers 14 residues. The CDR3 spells CASSPGGYTGELFF. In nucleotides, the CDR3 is TGTGCCAGCAGCCCGGGGGGGTACACCGGGGAGCTGTTTTTT.

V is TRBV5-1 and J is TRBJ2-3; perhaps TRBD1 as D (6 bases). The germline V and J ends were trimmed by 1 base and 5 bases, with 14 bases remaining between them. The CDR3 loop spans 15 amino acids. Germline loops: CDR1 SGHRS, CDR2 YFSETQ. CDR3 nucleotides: TGCGCCAGCAGCTTGTATCAGGGGCTAGGAGATACGCAGTATTTT. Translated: CASSLYQGLGDTQYF. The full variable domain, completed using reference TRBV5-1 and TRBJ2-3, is KAGVTQTPRYLIKTRGQQVTLSCSPISGHRSVSWYQQTPGQGLQFLFEYFSETQRNKGNFPGRFSGRQFSNSRSEMNVSTLELGDSALYLCASSLYQGLGDTQYFGPGTRLTVL.

In DNA form, the CDR3 reads TGTGCCAGCAGTTCTACCGGGACAGGGGTGAACTATGGCTACACCTTC. This codes for CASSSTGTGVNYGYTF. V is TRBV28 and J is TRBJ1-2, with 10 nucleotides matching TRBD1. CDR1 and CDR2 (germline): MDHEN, SYDVKM. The CDR3 has 16 residues. The V segment lost 4 bases and the J segment 2 bases; nucleotides outside the gene matches: 7.

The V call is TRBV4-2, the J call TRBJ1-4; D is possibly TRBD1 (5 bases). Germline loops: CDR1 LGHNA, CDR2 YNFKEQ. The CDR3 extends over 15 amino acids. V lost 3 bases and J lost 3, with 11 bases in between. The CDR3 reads CASSHAGGANEKLFF. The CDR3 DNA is TGTGCCAGCAGCCATGCGGGAGGGGCTAATGAAAAACTGTTTTTT.

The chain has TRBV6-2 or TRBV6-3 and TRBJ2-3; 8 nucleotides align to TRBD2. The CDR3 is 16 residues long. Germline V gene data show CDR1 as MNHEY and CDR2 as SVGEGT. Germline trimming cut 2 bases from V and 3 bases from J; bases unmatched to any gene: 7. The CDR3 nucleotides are TGTGCCAGCAGTTACCGGGGGGGGGCGCGAACAGATACGCAGTATTTT. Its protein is CASSYRGGARTDTQYF.

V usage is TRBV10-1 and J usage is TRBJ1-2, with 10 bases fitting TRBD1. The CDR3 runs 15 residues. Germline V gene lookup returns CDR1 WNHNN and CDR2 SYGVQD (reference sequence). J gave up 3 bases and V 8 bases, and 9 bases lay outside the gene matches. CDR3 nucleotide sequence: TGCGCCAGCCTAGGACAGGGGGGCCTTCACTATGGCTACACCTTC. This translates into CASLGQGGLHYGYTF.

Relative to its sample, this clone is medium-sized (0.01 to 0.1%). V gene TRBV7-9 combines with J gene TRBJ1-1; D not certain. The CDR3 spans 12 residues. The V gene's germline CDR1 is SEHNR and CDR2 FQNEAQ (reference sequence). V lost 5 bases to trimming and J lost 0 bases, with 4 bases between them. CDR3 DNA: TGTGCCAGCAGCCAGTTGAACACTGAAGCTTTCTTT. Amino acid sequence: CASSQLNTEAFF.